This T cell receptor beta chain originates from a study of technical replicates of blood from a few donors (dated by TCRdb to about 2017). Comments on this clone: What antigen it recognizes has not been identified. Qualities for individual bases were not recorded, and no much larger clone is one base off.

The method was the immunoSEQ multiplex PCR assay. TCRdb re-hosts the immuneACCESS table, in-frame sequences only. Its copies lack some clones; in the studies checked, an unresolved V gene accounts for under half of them, and the cause for the rest is not known. This sample is represented by around 79,000 clones; more than 85% of them were singletons. The ten most abundant clones make up 0.3% to 0.45% of the sample. Its CDR3 holds 13 amino acids, cysteine through phenylalanine. Only the CDR3 portion is preserved as DNA: 39 bases, with reading frame beginning at the first base. Taken from the germline V gene (reference sequence), the CDR1 and CDR2 loops are SEHNR and FQNEAQ. Trimming at the junction amounts to 5 bases on V and 7 bases on J, and the germline ends lie 12 bases apart.

Sequencing used T cells isolated from PBMCs. This TCR came from a human donor in good health. Some clones in this sample may be carry-over from other donors' samples. Here the chain combines TRBV7-9 and TRBJ2-1, with the D gene not confidently named. The CDR3: CASSPTKPNEQFF. The DNA is as follows: TGTGCCAGCAGCCCCACTAAACCTAATGAGCAGTTCTTC.